The 4 T cell receptor beta chains in this list originate from one sample, sequenced in a study of T cell clonality in common variable immunodeficiency. Repertoires were generated with immunoSEQ multiplex PCR, while TCRdb's copy carries only in-frame clones and drops some. Observed are tens of thousands of clones, no singletons, with the top ten taking 3.5% to 5.5%. The sequenced sample was peripheral blood mononuclear cells. The source is a person aged 18 to 75 in good health.

Ten or more counts support this clone. Read data end 3 residues before the CDR3 end; the end is taken from the germline J gene. V and J are TRBV7-9 and TRBJ2-7, with 8 positions matching TRBD2. The CDR3 has 15 residues. Germline trimming cut 0 bases from V and 3 bases from J; bases unmatched to any gene: 4. Per germline, CDR1 SEHNR and CDR2 FQNEAQ (reference sequence). CDR3 DNA, as far as it was read: TGTGCCAGCAGCTTAGCGGGTAGCGGGAACTACGAG. This sequence encodes CASSLAGSGNYE. The entire CDR3 sequence reads CASSLAGSGNYEQYF.

This clone occurred many times. The read stops 3 residues short of the end of the CDR3; the missing end is completed from the germline J gene. The chain combines TRBV6-4 with TRBJ1-1; 7 bases line up with TRBD1. The CDR3 extends over 16 amino acids. Germline assignment: CDR1 MRHNA and CDR2 SNTAGT. Trimming cost V 3 bases and J 6 bases; bases outside gene matches: 13. Incomplete CDR3 DNA: TGTGCCAGCAGTGATTACAGGGGAGGGCTCAACTCTGAA. Amino acids: CASSDYRGGLNSE. The entire CDR3 is CASSDYRGGLNSEAFF.

This clone has ten or more counts. The read falls 3 residues short of the CDR3 end, and the missing part is taken from the germline J gene. This rearrangement joins TRBV2 to TRBJ1-1, with 8 bases that match TRBD1. Germline V gene sequence: CDR1 SNHLY, CDR2 FYNNEI. After removal of 3 bases from V and 0 bases from J, the junction contained 6 bases not matched to a gene. This CDR3 is built from 16 residues. The CDR3 protein is CASSEDRAVVNTEAFF. The covered CDR3 bases are TGTGCCAGCAGTGAGGACAGGGCGGTCGTGAACACTGAA.

This CDR3 is CASSLGATEYSYEQYF. The CDR3 bases that were read are TGCGCCAGCAGCTTGGGGGCGACGGAATACTCCTACGAG. This chain uses TRBV5-1 with TRBJ2-7; D unresolved. The read terminates 3 residues ahead of where the CDR3 ends, so the germline J gene completes it. The germline V gene encodes CDR1 SGHRS and CDR2 YFSETQ. The CDR3 runs 16 residues. Between the trimmed V and J ends, which lost 0 bases and 0 bases, there was a span of 13 bases. The full variable domain, completed using reference TRBV5-1 and TRBJ2-7, is KAGVTQTPRYLIKTRGQQVTLSCSPISGHRSVSWYQQTPGQGLQFLFEYFSETQRNKGNFPGRFSGRQFSNSRSEMNVSTLELGDSALYLCASSLGATEYSYEQYFGPGTRLTVT.